This T cell receptor beta chain was sequenced for a study of blood T cell repertoires in COVID-19. Across the whole study: Material from acute and convalescent COVID-19 was sourced from the United States, Italy and Spain. PBMCs, B-cell-depleted T cells, or T cells were the source of the cDNA or gDNA that made up the material.

Libraries were prepared by immunoSEQ multiplex PCR; TCRdb keeps only in-frame clonotypes and omits some of them. The data show approximately 50,000 clones, about nine tenths seen once. The germline V gene encodes CDR1 LNHNV and CDR2 YYDKDF (reference sequence). CDR3 length: 13 residues. With 1 base removed from V and 5 bases from J, the gap between germline ends came to 9 bases. The sample consisted of peripheral blood. The chain joins TRBV15 to TRBJ2-7; maybe TRBD1 (6 bases). This clonotype was obtained from a man between 35 and 55 years old with acute or convalescent COVID-19. CDR3 in DNA: TGTGCCACCAGCAGAGGGACAGCGAACGAGCAGTACTTC. It yields the protein CATSRGTANEQYF.